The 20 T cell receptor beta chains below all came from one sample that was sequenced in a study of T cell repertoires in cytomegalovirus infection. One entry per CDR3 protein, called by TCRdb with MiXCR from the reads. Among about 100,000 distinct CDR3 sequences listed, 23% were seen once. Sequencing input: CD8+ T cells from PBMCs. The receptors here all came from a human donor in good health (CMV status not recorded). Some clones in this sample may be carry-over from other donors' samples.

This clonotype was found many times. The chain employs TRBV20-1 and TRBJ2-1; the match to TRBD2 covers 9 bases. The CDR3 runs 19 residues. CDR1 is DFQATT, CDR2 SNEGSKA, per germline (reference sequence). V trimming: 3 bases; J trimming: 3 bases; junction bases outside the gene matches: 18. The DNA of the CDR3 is TGCAGTGCTAGGCCCTCCCGAGTACTAGCGGGCGGGGTCTACAATGAGCAGTTCTTC. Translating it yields CSARPSRVLAGGVYNEQFF.

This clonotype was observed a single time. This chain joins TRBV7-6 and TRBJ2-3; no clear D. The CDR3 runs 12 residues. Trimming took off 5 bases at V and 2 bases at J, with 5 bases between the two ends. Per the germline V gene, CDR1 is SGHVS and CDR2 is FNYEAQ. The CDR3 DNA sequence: TGTGCCAGCAGCGTGACCACAGATACGCAGTATTTT. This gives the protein CASSVTTDTQYF.

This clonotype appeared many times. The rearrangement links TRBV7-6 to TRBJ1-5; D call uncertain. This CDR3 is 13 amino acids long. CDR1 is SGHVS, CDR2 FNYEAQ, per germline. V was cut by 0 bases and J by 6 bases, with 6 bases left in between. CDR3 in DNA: TGTGCCAGCAGCTTAGCGCATCCTCAGCCCCAGCATTTT. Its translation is CASSLAHPQPQHF.

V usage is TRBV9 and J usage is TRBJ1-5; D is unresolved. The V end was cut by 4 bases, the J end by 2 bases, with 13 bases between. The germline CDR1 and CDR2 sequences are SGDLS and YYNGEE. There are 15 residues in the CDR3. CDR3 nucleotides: TGTGCCAGCAGCACCTCCGGGGTGGGCAATCAGCCCCAGCATTTT. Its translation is CASSTSGVGNQPQHF. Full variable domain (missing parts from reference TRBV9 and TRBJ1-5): DSGVTQTPKHLITATGQRVTLRCSPRSGDLSVYWYQQSLDQGLQFLIQYYNGEERAKGNILERFSAQQFPDLHSELNLSSLELGDSALYFCASSTSGVGNQPQHFGDGTRLSIL.

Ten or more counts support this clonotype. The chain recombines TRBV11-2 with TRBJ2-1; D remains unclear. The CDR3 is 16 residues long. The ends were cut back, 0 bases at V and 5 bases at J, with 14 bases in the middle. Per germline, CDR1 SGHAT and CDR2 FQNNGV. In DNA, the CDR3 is TGTGCCAGCAGCTTAGACCCCGACTGGACCCACAATGAGCAGTTCTTC. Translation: CASSLDPDWTHNEQFF.

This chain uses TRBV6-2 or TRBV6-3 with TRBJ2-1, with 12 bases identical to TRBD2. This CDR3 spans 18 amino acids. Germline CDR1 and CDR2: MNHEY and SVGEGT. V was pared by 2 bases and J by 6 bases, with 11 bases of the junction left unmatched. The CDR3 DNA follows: TGTGCCAGCAGTTACGGGACTAGCGGGCGTCCAAGAGGCAATGAGCAGTTCTTC. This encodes CASSYGTSGRPRGNEQFF.

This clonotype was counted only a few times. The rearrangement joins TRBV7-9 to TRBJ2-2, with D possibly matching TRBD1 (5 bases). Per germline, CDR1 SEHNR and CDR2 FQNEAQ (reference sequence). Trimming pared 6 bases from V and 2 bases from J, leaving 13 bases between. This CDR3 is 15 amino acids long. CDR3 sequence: CASSPNRINTGELFF. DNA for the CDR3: TGTGCCAGCAGTCCCAACAGGATCAACACCGGGGAGCTGTTTTTT.

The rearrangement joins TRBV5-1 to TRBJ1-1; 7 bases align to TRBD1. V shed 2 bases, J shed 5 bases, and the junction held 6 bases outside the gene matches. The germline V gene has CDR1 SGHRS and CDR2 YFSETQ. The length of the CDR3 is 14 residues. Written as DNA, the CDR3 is TGCGCCAGCAGCTTACCAGGGGGTTGGACTGAAGCTTTCTTT. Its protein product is CASSLPGGWTEAFF.

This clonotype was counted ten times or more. CDR3 sequence (DNA): TGTGCCAGCAGCTTAACAGAGTGGGGTACTGAAGCTTTCTTT. As protein: CASSLTEWGTEAFF. The rearrangement joins TRBV7-9 to TRBJ1-1, with D unclear. The CDR3 is 14 residues long. V was cut by 2 bases and J by 5 bases, with 12 bases left in between. Germline CDR1 reads SEHNR; CDR2 reads FQNEAQ (reference sequence).

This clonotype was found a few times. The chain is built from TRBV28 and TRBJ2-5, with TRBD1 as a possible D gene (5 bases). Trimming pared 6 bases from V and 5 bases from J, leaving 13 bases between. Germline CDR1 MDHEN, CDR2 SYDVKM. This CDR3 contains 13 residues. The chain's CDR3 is CASRTTYRETQYF. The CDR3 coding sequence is TGTGCCAGCAGGACGACATACAGGGAGACCCAGTACTTC.

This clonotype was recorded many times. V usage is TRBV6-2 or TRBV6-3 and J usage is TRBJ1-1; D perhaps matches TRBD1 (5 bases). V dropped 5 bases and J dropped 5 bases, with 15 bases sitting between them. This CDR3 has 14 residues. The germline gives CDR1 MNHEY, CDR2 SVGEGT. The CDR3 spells CASSLSGAGTEAFF. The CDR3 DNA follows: TGTGCCAGCAGTCTCAGCGGGGCAGGGACTGAAGCTTTCTTT.

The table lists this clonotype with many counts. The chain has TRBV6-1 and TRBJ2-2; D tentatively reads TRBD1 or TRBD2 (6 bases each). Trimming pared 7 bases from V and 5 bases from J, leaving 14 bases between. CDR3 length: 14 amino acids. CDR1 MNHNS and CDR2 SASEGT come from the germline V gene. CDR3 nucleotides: TGTGCCAGCAAATGGGGGGCAAGGACCGGGGAGCTGTTTTTT. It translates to CASKWGARTGELFF.

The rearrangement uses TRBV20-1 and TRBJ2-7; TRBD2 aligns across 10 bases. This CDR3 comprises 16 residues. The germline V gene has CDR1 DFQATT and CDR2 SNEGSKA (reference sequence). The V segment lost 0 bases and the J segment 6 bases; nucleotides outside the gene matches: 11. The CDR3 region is CSARDRSGGAISEQYF. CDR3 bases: TGCAGTGCTAGAGATCGGAGCGGGGGGGCGATTAGCGAGCAGTACTTC.

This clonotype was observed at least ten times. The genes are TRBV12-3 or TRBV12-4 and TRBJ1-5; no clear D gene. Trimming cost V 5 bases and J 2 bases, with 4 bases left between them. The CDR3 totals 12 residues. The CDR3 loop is CASSRGNQPQHF. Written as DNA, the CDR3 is TGTGCCAGCAGTAGAGGCAATCAGCCCCAGCATTTT.

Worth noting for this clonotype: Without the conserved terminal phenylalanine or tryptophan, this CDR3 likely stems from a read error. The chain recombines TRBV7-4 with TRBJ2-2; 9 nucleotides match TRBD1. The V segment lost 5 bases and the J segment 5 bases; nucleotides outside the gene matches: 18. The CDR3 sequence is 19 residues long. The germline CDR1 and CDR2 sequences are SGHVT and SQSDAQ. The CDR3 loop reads CASSPSNRGPEDGTGELFS. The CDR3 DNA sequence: TGTGCCAGCAGCCCATCGAACAGGGGGCCCGAAGACGGTACCGGGGAGCTGTTTTCT.

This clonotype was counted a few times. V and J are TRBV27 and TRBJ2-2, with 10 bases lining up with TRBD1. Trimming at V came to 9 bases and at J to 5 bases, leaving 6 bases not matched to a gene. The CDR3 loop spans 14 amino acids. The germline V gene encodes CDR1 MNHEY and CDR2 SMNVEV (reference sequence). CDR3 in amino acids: CASRGTGETGELFF. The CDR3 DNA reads TGTGCCAGTCGCGGGACAGGGGAAACCGGGGAGCTGTTTTTT.

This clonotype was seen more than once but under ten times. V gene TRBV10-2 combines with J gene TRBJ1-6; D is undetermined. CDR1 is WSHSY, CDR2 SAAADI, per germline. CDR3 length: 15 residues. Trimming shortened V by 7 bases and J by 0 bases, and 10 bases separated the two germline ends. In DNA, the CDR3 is TGCGCCAGCACGGCGGCCAGCTCCTATAATTCACCCCTCCACTTT. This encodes CASTAASSYNSPLHF.

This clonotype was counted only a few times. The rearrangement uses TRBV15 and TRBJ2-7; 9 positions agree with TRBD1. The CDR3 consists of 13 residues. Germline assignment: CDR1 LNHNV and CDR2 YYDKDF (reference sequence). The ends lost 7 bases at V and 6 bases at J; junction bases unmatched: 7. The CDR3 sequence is CATTRDRVGEQYF. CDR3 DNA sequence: TGTGCCACCACCCGGGACAGGGTGGGCGAGCAGTACTTC. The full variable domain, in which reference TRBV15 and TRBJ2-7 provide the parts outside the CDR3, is DAMVIQNPRYQVTQFGKPVTLSCSQTLNHNVMYWYQQKSSQAPKLLFHYYDKDFNNEADTPDNFQSRRPNTSFCFLDIRSPGLGDTAMYLCATTRDRVGEQYFGPGTRLTVT.

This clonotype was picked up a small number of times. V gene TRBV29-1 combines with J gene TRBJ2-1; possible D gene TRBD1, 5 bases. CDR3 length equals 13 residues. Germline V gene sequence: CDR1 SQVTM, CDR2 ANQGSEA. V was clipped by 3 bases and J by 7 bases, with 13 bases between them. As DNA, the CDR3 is TGCAGCGTTGACGAGACAGCAGGGAATGAGCAGTTCTTC. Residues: CSVDETAGNEQFF.

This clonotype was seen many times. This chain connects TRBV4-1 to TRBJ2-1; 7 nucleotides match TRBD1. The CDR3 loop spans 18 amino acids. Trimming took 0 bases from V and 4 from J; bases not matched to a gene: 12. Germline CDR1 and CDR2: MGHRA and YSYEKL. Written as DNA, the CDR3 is TGCGCCAGCAGCCAAGATAGCGCAGGACAGGCGATTTACAATGAGCAGTTCTTC. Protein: CASSQDSAGQAIYNEQFF.